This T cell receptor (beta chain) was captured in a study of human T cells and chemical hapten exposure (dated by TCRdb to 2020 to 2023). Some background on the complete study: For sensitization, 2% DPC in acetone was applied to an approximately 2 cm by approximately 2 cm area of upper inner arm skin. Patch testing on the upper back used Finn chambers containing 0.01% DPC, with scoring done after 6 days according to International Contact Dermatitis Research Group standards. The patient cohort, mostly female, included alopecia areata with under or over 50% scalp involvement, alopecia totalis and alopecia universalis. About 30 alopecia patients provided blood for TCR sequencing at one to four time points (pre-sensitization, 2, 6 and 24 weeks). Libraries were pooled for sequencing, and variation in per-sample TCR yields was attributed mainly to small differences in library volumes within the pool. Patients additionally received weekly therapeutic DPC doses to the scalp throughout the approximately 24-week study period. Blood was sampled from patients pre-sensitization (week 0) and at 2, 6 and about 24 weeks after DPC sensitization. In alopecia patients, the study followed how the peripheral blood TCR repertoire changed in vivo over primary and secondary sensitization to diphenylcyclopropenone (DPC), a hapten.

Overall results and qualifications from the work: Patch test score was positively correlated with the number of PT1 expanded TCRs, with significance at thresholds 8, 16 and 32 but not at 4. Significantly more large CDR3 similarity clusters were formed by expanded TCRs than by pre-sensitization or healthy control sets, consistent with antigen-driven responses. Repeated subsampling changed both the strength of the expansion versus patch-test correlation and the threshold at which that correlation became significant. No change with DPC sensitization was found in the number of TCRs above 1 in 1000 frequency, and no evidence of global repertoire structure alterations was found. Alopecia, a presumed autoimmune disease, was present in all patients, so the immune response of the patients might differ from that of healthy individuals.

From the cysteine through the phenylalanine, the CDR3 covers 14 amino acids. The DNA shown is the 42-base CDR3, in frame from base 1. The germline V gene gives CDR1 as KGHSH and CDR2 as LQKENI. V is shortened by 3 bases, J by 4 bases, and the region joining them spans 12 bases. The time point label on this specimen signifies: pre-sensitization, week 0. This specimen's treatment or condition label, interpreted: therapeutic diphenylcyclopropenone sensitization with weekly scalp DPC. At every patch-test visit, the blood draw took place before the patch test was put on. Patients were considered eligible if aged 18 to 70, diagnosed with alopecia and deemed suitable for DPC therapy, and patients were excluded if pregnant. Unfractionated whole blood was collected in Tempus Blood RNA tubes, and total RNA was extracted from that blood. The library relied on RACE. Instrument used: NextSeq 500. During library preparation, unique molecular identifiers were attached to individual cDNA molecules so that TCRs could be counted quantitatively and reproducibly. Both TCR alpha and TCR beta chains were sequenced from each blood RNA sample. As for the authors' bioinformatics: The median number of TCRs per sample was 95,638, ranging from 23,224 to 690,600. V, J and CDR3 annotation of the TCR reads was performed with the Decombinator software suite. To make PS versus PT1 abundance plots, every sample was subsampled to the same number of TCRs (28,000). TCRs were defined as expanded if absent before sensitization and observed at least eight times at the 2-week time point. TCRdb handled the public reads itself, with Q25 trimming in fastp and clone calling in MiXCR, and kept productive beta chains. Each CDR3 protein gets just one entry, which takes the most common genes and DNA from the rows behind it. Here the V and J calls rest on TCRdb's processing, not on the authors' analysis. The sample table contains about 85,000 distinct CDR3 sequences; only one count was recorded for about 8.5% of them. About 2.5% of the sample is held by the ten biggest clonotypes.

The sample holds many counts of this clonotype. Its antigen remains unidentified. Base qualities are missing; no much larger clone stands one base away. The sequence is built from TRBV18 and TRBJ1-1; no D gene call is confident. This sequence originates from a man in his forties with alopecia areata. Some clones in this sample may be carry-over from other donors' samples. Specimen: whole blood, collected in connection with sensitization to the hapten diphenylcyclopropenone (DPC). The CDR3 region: CASSPGAAGTEAFF. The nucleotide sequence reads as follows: TGTGCCAGCTCACCTGGTGCGGCGGGCACTGAAGCTTTCTTT.